This T cell receptor (beta chain) was profiled in a study of T cell repertoires in cytomegalovirus infection. Background on the study: Through public TCR beta signatures, both CMV infection and matching HLA type were indicated. General study results and limits: Summed public TCR beta family frequency identified CMV carriers bearing the relevant HLA.

This clonotype was counted only a few times. Its antigen is as yet unknown. TCRdb passed the reads through MiXCR, listing each CDR3 protein once. The sample comprises some 170,000 distinct CDR3 sequences, about a sixth of which are singletons, and around 25% rests with the top ten. The germline V gene has CDR1 SGDLS and CDR2 YYNGEE. CDR3 length: 16 amino acids. The V segment lost 0 bases and the J segment 5 bases; nucleotides outside the gene matches: 10. The sequencing sample was made of CD8+ T cells from PBMCs. This clonotype was obtained from a human donor in good health (CMV status not recorded). Some clones in this sample may be carry-over from other donors' samples. The chain couples TRBV9 to TRBJ1-1, with 7 nucleotides matching TRBD1. The CDR3 reads CASSVVAGGVTTEAFF. CDR3 DNA: TGTGCCAGCAGCGTAGTTGCAGGGGGGGTTACGACTGAAGCTTTCTTT.